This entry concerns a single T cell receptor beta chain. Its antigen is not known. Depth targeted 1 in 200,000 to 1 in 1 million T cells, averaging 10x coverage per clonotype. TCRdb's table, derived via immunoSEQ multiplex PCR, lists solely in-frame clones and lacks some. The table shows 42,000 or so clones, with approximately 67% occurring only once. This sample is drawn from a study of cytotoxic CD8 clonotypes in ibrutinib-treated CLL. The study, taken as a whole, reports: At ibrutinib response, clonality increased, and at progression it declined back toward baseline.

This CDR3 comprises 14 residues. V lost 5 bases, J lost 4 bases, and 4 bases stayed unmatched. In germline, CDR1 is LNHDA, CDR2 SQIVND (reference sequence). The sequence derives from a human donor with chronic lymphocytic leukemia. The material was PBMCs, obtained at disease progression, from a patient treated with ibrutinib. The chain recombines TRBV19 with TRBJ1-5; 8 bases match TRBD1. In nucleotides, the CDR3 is TGTGCCAGTAGTCCTGGGACAGGTAATCAGCCCCAGCATTTT. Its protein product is CASSPGTGNQPQHF.